Detailed here is one T cell receptor (beta chain). Its antigen is not yet known. One end of the junction is discordant with germline, which a read error may explain. Each collaborating institution followed its own protocols to collect whole blood in K2EDTA tubes. For TCRbeta analysis, collaborators shipped samples as frozen whole blood, isolated PBMCs, or DNA extracted from either of those sample types. This entry belongs to a study of blood T cell repertoires in COVID-19 (dated by TCRdb to 2020 to 2022). As for the study more broadly: The collaborator samples originated in the United States, Italy and Spain and spanned the acute and convalescent phases of COVID-19. The prospective study material was composed of cDNA or gDNA derived from T cells, B-cell-depleted T cells, or PBMCs. Subjects who had been exposed to COVID-19, were actively infected with it, or had recovered from it provided the deeply sampled blood TCRbeta repertoires that made up the dataset. The repertoires were released in a freely available public database intended as a resource for research on the immune response to SARS-CoV-2. The samples were drawn from two sources: the first 160 participants of the ongoing ImmuneRACE study, and over 1,000 subjects contributed by 6 global collaborators. Nearly every sample came with metadata listing a de-identified subject ID, COVID-19 status, age in years and sex. HLA class I and class II types, where available, came from metadata supplied by the sample provider rather than from assay-based typing.

The CDR3 sequence holds 12 residues, the cysteine and phenylalanine included. Here the CDR3 DNA is all that survives: 36 bases in frame from base 1. The germline V gene encodes CDR1 SGHAT and CDR2 FQNNGV. TCRbeta CDR3 regions were amplified from genomic DNA by means of the immunoSEQ Assay, a bias-controlled multiplex PCR. The authors' pipeline ran thus. The number of nucleated cells in each sample was estimated from the amplification of reference gene primers within the assay. To quantify the absolute abundance of each unique TCRbeta CDR3 rearrangement, sequence reads were collapsed and filtered. Productive Simpson clonality was computed per sample as the square root of Simpson's diversity index over productive rearrangements. TCRdb re-hosts the immuneACCESS table, in-frame sequences only. Its copies lack some clones; in the studies checked, an unresolved V gene accounts for under half of them, and the cause for the rest is not known. Clone size and V and J calls were adopted from that table, with D and trimming inferred from the DNA. The sample has just under 65,000 clones on record, roughly three quarters of them singletons. The ten largest clones represent around 50% of the sample.

General conclusions and limits of the study: Clinical and demographic metadata were provided uncurated, with the amount varying by source and participant.

Recombination linked TRBV11-2 to TRBJ2-7; the D segment could be TRBD2, given 6 matching bases. The sequence came from a woman of 80 years or more with acute or convalescent COVID-19. The sequencing input was peripheral blood. The DNA sequence is TGTGCCAGCAGCCTGTTGGACTACAAGCAGTACTTC. It codes for CASSLLDYKQYF.